In its sample, the clone carrying this T cell receptor (beta chain) is medium-sized (0.01 to 0.1%). CDR3 length equals 15 residues. CDR1 is SQVTM and CDR2 is ANQGSEA in the germline V gene. J gave up 0 bases and V 4 bases, and 6 bases lay outside the gene matches. This record belongs to a study of T cell clones after liver transplantation. Generated by immunoSEQ multiplex PCR, the TCRdb table keeps only in-frame clones and is missing some. The sample has tens of thousands of clones; 80% are singletons. This chain links TRBV29-1 with TRBJ1-2, with 9 bases that match TRBD1. The clonotype originates from a human patient who received a liver transplant. T cells may partly derive from the graft donor. Sequencing was performed on CD4+ T cells from blood, taken 12 months after liver transplant. DNA for the CDR3: TGCAGCGTTGGGGACAGGGATATCCCTAACTATGGCTACACCTTC. It codes for CSVGDRDIPNYGYTF.